This TCR beta chain was recorded in a study of cytomegalovirus exposure and HLA in healthy donors. For the study at large: In terms of ancestry, the Caucasian-associated cluster contained about 80% of the approximately 400 genotyped donors. Study-level findings and limits: A few V segments could not be told apart, such as TRBV6-2 and TRBV6-3, and were left out.

The germline V gene encodes CDR1 MNHNS and CDR2 SASEGT. The ends were cut back, 2 bases at V and 3 bases at J, with 16 bases in the middle. This CDR3 is 16 amino acids long. Researchers ran the PCR with 60 Vbeta and 13 Jbeta primers. Profiled with immunoSEQ multiplex PCR; TCRdb holds only in-frame clones, not every one. The table records under 150,000 clones, about 82% of them present only once. As regards this clone: Antigen specificity is unknown.

Specimen: PBMCs. The chain has TRBV6-1 and TRBJ1-1; D is perhaps TRBD1 (6 bases). This receptor was taken from a male donor in good health and CMV-seronegative. CDR3 nucleotides: TGTGCCAGCAGTGAACGGTCCAGGGGCTTGTACACTGAAGCTTTCTTT. Protein: CASSERSRGLYTEAFF.